One sample yielded the 28 T cell receptor beta chains listed below, sequenced in a study of early stage breast cancer tumors. Repertoires were generated with immunoSEQ multiplex PCR, while TCRdb's copy carries only in-frame clones and drops some. The sample comprises tens of thousands of clones, under 80% of which are singletons, and 6.5% to 8% rests with the top ten. Source material: blood. Source of these receptors: a person between 60 and 69 years old with breast cancer.

DNA for the CDR3: TGTGCCAGCAGGGGGGACGGAGAGACCCAGTACTTC. Amino acid sequence: CASRGDGETQYF. The chain links TRBV28 to TRBJ2-5; perhaps D is TRBD1 or TRBD2 (5 bases each). Trimming removed 6 bases from V and 4 bases from J, with 9 bases in between. Germline CDR1 and CDR2: MDHEN and SYDVKM. The CDR3 covers 12 residues.

The chain links TRBV21-1 to TRBJ2-1; the table's D gene call, TRBD1, was not cross checked with the DNA. TRBV21-1 is assigned pseudogene status. The CDR3 loop spans 17 amino acids. Here the CDR3 reads CASSKDRKLTVYNEQFF. The CDR3 DNA reads as TGTGCCAGCAGCAAAGACAGGAAGCTTACCGTCTACAATGAGCAGTTCTTC.

The chain couples TRBV4-1 to TRBJ2-5; 7 bases map to TRBD1. J was trimmed by 2 bases and V by 3 bases; bases with no gene match: 9. The CDR3 sequence is 16 residues long. Germline CDR1 and CDR2: MGHRA and YSYEKL. CDR3 DNA sequence: TGCGCCAGCAGCCAGGGCCACTCAGGGGGTCAAGAGACCCAGTACTTC. It encodes CASSQGHSGGQETQYF.

The chain carries TRBV7-9 and TRBJ2-7; a weak D match, TRBD1 (5 bases). Germline CDR1 reads SEHNR; CDR2 reads FQNEAQ (reference sequence). The CDR3 contains 14 residues. Trimming pared 4 bases from V and 3 bases from J, leaving 13 bases between. CDR3 protein: CASSSRVRFYEQYF. As DNA, the CDR3 is TGTGCCAGCAGCTCCAGGGTTCGTTTCTACGAGCAGTACTTC.

V gene TRBV19 combines with J gene TRBJ2-3, with TRBD1 as a possible D gene (6 bases). This CDR3 has 15 residues. The V end lost 3 bases, the J end lost 0 bases, and 10 bases lay between the germline ends. CDR1 and CDR2 from the germline V gene are LNHDA and SQIVND (reference sequence). The CDR3 protein is CASSMSGASTDTQYF. In nucleotides, the CDR3 is TGTGCCAGTAGTATGTCAGGGGCTAGCACAGATACGCAGTATTTT.

The chain has TRBV1 and TRBJ2-5. TRBV1 represents a pseudogene. The CDR3 covers 11 residues. The CDR3 loop reads CTSSQRGRQYF. The CDR3 nucleotides read TGCACCAGCAGCCAAAGGGGGAGGCAGTACTTC.

This clone showed up just a few times. The CDR3 DNA reads as TGTGCCAGCAGTTACCCGGAAAGGGAAATGAACACTGAAGCTTTCTTT. This gives the protein CASSYPEREMNTEAFF. The chain links TRBV6-6 to TRBJ1-1; unclear D gene. V lost 2 bases and J lost 0, with 13 bases in between. The CDR3 extends over 16 amino acids. CDR1 MNHNY and CDR2 SVGAGI come from the germline V gene (reference sequence).

This chain connects TRBV5-1 to TRBJ2-3, with TRBD2 matching over 11 bases. Germline V CDR1 and CDR2: SGHRS, YFSETQ. V shed 4 bases and J 2 bases; nucleotides not matched to a gene: 6. This CDR3 has 16 residues. The chain's CDR3 is CASSLTSGALTDTQYF. CDR3 DNA: TGCGCCAGCAGCCTGACTAGCGGGGCCCTCACAGATACGCAGTATTTT.

The rearrangement uses TRBV7-6 and TRBJ2-6; 8 positions agree with TRBD2. With V trimmed by 5 bases and J by 2 bases, 5 bases remained unmatched. Per the germline V gene, CDR1 is SGHVS and CDR2 is FNYEAQ. The CDR3 is 16 residues long. CDR3 coding DNA: TGTGCCAGCAGCCCTCGGGGGGGGACTGGGGCCAACGTCCTGACTTTC. As protein: CASSPRGGTGANVLTF. Based on the CDR3 plus reference TRBV7-6 and TRBJ2-6, the full variable domain is GAGVSQSPRYKVTKRGQDVALRCDPISGHVSLYWYRQALGQGPEFLTYFNYEAQQDKSGLPNDRFSAERPEGSISTLTIQRTEQRDSAMYRCASSPRGGTGANVLTFGAGSRLTVL.

The rearrangement joins TRBV5-1 to TRBJ1-5; D remains ambiguous. CDR1 is SGHRS and CDR2 is YFSETQ in the germline V gene. V lost 7 bases and J lost 4, with 15 bases in between. This CDR3 contains 14 residues. In DNA form, the CDR3 reads TGCGCCAGCGTGAGACCCAAAGGTAATCAGCCCCAGCATTTT. This translates into CASVRPKGNQPQHF.

The rearrangement uses TRBV5-1 and TRBJ2-1, with 9 bases identical to TRBD2. CDR3 size: 15 residues. From germline, CDR1 is SGHRS and CDR2 YFSETQ. With V trimmed by 0 bases and J by 10 bases, 8 bases remained unmatched. CDR3: CASSLEVAGVSEQFF. DNA for the CDR3: TGCGCCAGCAGCTTGGAGGTAGCGGGAGTCTCCGAGCAGTTCTTC.

The rearrangement links TRBV5-1 to TRBJ2-7; D possibly corresponds to TRBD2 (5 bases). The germline CDR1 and CDR2 sequences are SGHRS and YFSETQ. The CDR3 totals 13 residues. Trimming shortened V by 5 bases and J by 2 bases, and 11 bases separated the two germline ends. CDR3 nucleotides: TGCGCCAGCAGTGTCGGGGTAACCTACGAGCAGTACTTC. It encodes CASSVGVTYEQYF.

This clone is a singleton in its sample. The chain joins TRBV7-9 to TRBJ2-1, with D perhaps matching TRBD2 (5 bases). The CDR3 loop spans 18 amino acids. Germline-derived CDR1 and CDR2 are SEHNR and FQNEAQ (reference sequence). V was clipped by 4 bases and J by 0 bases, with 19 bases between them. DNA for the CDR3: TGTGCCAGCAGCTCCCCTGTTTGGGCGGGTAGCTCCTACAATGAGCAGTTCTTC. Its protein is CASSSPVWAGSSYNEQFF.

This sequence joins TRBV7-2 and TRBJ2-5; 7 bases match TRBD2. There are 15 residues in the CDR3. Germline CDR1 SGHTA, CDR2 FQGNSA. After removal of 3 bases from V and 5 bases from J, the junction contained 9 bases not matched to a gene. In DNA form, the CDR3 reads TGTGCCAGCAGCTTTCGGCGGGAGTTATCCGAGACCCAGTACTTC. Its translation is CASSFRRELSETQYF. The complete variable domain, with remaining parts taken from reference TRBV7-2 and TRBJ2-5, reads GAGVSQSPSNKVTEKGKDVELRCDPISGHTALYWYRQSLGQGLEFLIYFQGNSAPDKSGLPSDRFSAERTGGSVSTLTIQRTQQEDSAVYLCASSFRRELSETQYFGPGTRLLVL.

The chain recombines TRBV7-8 with TRBJ2-5; D remains ambiguous. There are 11 residues in the CDR3. Germline lookup yields CDR1 SGHVS and CDR2 FQNEAQ. V lost 3 bases, J lost 4 bases, and 3 bases lay in between. CDR3 in DNA: TGTGCCAGCAGCTTCGGAGAGACCCAGTACTTC. Translated: CASSFGETQYF.

The chain has TRBV5-1 and TRBJ1-2, with no clear D. Trimming took off 4 bases at V and 5 bases at J, with 12 bases between the two ends. CDR1 and CDR2 (germline): SGHRS, YFSETQ. The CDR3 has 13 amino acids. The CDR3 sequence is CASSDVFGYGYTF. The CDR3 DNA sequence: TGCGCCAGCAGCGATGTTTTTGGGTATGGCTACACCTTC.

This chain joins TRBV19 and TRBJ1-2; D ambiguous. The V and J ends lost 0 bases and 5 bases respectively, with 16 bases between them. CDR1 LNHDA and CDR2 SQIVND come from the germline V gene (reference sequence). The CDR3 has 16 amino acids. The CDR3 is CASSIDLSPETYGYTF. In DNA, the CDR3 is TGTGCCAGTAGTATAGATTTATCCCCGGAAACTTATGGCTACACCTTC.

This rearrangement joins TRBV7-6 to TRBJ1-2, with D possibly matching TRBD1 (5 bases). Germline V CDR1 and CDR2: SGHVS, FNYEAQ. The CDR3 covers 14 residues. Deletions cut 5 bases from V and 6 bases from J, with 16 bases between. The CDR3 coding sequence is TGTGCCAGCAGCCCGGCAGGGTGGGAAGATGGCTACACCTTC. Encoded protein: CASSPAGWEDGYTF.

CDR3 amino acids: CASSESRLAGDRSTDTQYF. The CDR3 coding sequence is TGTGCCAGCAGTGAATCAAGGCTAGCGGGGGACCGAAGCACAGATACGCAGTATTTT. The chain employs TRBV6-1 and TRBJ2-3, with 10 bases fitting TRBD2. The CDR3 has 19 amino acids. Germline assignment: CDR1 MNHNS and CDR2 SASEGT. V gave up 2 bases and J gave up 0 bases; unmatched junction bases: 11.

For this clone: The junction differs from germline at one of its ends, possibly a read error. The CDR3 DNA is TGTGCCAGCAGTTTGGACAGCGCAACCCCTTTACACTCCTTC. Translation gives CASSLDSATPLHSF. The V call is TRBV6-1, the J call TRBJ2-7, with TRBD1 as a possible D gene (6 bases). The CDR3 length is 14 residues. Germline V CDR1 and CDR2: MNHNS, SASEGT.

The V call is TRBV5-1, the J call TRBJ1-3; TRBD1 aligns across 9 bases. CDR1 is SGHRS, CDR2 YFSETQ, per germline. This CDR3 comprises 17 residues. Trimming removed 4 bases from V and 0 bases from J; junction bases left unmatched: 8. The CDR3 DNA reads TGCGCCAGCAGCGAGACAGGGGGGGGCCTCTCTGGAAACACCATATATTTT. Protein product: CASSETGGGLSGNTIYF.

This clone has a single count. V usage is TRBV19 and J usage is TRBJ2-3; 9 bases match TRBD1. The CDR3 contains 17 residues. CDR1 is LNHDA, CDR2 SQIVND, per germline (reference sequence). V shed 3 bases, J shed 2 bases, and the junction held 9 bases outside the gene matches. The CDR3 DNA follows: TGTGCCAGTAGTATCACCCTACAGGGGGCGGTCACAGATACGCAGTATTTT. It yields the protein CASSITLQGAVTDTQYF.

The chain uses TRBV11-2 and TRBJ2-1, with D perhaps TRBD2 (6 bases). CDR3 length: 14 amino acids. Germline values: CDR1 SGHAT, CDR2 FQNNGV. Trimming shortened V by 7 bases and J by 3 bases, and 13 bases separated the two germline ends. The DNA for the CDR3 is TGTGCCAGCAAAAGACTAGGATTCTACAATGAGCAGTTCTTC. Its translation: CASKRLGFYNEQFF.

In its sample, this clone was seen once. This rearrangement joins TRBV29-1 to TRBJ2-4; no reliable D call. In germline, CDR1 is SQVTM, CDR2 ANQGSEA. This CDR3 has 11 amino acids. V lost 7 bases, J lost 0 bases, and 4 bases lay in between. CDR3 in DNA: TGCAGCGCAAGAGCCAAAAACATTCAGTACTTC. Protein sequence: CSARAKNIQYF. The full variable domain, with the rest looked up from reference TRBV29-1 and TRBJ2-4, is SAVISQKPSRDICQRGTSLTIQCQVDSQVTMMFWYRQQPGQSLTLIATANQGSEATYESGFVIDKFPISRPNLTFSTLTVSNMSPEDSSIYLCSARAKNIQYFGAGTRLSVL.

V gene TRBV7-2 combines with J gene TRBJ1-4, with D possibly being TRBD1 (6 bases). V was shortened by 5 bases and J by 7 bases, with 23 bases between the two germline ends. The germline V gene encodes CDR1 SGHTA and CDR2 FQGNSA. The CDR3 runs to 17 residues. The CDR3 is CASSVYRESTAGEKLFF. In nucleotides, the CDR3 is TGTGCCAGCAGCGTCTACAGGGAGAGTACGGCAGGTGAAAAACTGTTTTTT.

The rearrangement joins TRBV5-1 to TRBJ2-1; 12 bases line up with TRBD2. The V segment lost 3 bases and the J segment 4 bases; nucleotides outside the gene matches: 2. Looked up from germline, CDR1 is SGHRS and CDR2 is YFSETQ. The CDR3 loop spans 15 amino acids. The CDR3 protein is CASSWTSGAYNEQFF. CDR3 sequence (DNA): TGCGCCAGCAGCTGGACTAGCGGGGCGTACAATGAGCAGTTCTTC.

The chain links TRBV30 to TRBJ1-2; possible D gene TRBD1, 5 bases. The length of the CDR3 is 12 residues. CDR1 and CDR2 from the germline V gene are GTSNPN and SVGIG (reference sequence). The CDR3 spells CVFRTRNYGYTF. CDR3 sequence (DNA): TGTGTATTTCGGACACGAAACTATGGCTACACCTTC.

J is TRBJ2-2 and V is TRBV18; tentatively, D is TRBD1 (5 bases). This CDR3 is 16 amino acids long. Germline V gives CDR1 KGHSH, CDR2 LQKENI. With 6 bases removed from V and 0 bases from J, the gap between germline ends came to 14 bases. The CDR3 coding sequence is TGTGCCAGCTCGAACCTTGGACAAACGAACACCGGGGAGCTGTTTTTT. It translates to CASSNLGQTNTGELFF. The complete variable domain, with remaining parts taken from reference TRBV18 and TRBJ2-2, reads NAGVMQNPRHLVRRRGQEARLRCSPMKGHSHVYWYRQLPEEGLKFMVYLQKENIIDESGMPKERFSAEFPKEGPSILRIQQVVRGDSAAYFCASSNLGQTNTGELFFGEGSRLTVL.